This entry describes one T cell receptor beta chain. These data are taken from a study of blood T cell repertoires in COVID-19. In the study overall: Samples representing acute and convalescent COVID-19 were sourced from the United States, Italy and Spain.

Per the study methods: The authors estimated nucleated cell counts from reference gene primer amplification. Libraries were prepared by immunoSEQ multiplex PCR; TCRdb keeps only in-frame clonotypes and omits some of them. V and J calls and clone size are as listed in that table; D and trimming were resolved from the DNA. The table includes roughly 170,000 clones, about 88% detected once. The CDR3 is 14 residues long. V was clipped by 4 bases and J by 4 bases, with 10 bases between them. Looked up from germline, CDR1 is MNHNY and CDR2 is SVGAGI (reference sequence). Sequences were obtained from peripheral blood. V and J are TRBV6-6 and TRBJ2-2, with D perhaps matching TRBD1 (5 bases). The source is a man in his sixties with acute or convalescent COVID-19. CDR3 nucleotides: TGTGCCAGCAGTTCGCAGGGCATCACCGGGGAGCTGTTTTTT. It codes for CASSSQGITGELFF.